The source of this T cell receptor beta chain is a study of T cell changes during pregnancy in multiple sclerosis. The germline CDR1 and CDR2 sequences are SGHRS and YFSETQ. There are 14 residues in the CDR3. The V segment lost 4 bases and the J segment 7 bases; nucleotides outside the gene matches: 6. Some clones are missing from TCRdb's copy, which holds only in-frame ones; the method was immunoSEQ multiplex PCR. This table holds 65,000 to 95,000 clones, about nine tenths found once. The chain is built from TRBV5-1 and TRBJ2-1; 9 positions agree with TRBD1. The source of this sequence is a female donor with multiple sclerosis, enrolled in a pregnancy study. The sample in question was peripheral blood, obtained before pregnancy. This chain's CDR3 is CASSAQGAWNEQFF. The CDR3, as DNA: TGCGCCAGCAGCGCACAGGGGGCATGGAATGAGCAGTTCTTC. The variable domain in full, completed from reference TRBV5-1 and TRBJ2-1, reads KAGVTQTPRYLIKTRGQQVTLSCSPISGHRSVSWYQQTPGQGLQFLFEYFSETQRNKGNFPGRFSGRQFSNSRSEMNVSTLELGDSALYLCASSAQGAWNEQFFGPGTRLTVL.